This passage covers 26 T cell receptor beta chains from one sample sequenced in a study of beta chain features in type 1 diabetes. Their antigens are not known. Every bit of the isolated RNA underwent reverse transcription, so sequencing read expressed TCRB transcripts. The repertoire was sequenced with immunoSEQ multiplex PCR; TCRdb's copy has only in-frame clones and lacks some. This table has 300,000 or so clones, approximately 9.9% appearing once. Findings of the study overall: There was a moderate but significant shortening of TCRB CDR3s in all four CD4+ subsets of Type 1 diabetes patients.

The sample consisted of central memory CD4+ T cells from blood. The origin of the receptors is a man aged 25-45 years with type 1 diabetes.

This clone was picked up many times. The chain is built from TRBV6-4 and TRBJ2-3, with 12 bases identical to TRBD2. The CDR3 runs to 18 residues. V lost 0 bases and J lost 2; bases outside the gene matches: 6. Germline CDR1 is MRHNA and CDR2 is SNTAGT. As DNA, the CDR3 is TGTGCCAGCAGTGACTCGAGACTAGCGGGGGCCCTCACAGATACGCAGTATTTT. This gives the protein CASSDSRLAGALTDTQYF.

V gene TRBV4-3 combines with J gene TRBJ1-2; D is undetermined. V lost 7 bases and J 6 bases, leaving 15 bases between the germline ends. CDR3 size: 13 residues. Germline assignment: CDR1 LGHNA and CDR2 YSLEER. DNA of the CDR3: TGCGCCAGCACCCACTCCCGGGCCCATGGCTACACCTTC. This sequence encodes CASTHSRAHGYTF.

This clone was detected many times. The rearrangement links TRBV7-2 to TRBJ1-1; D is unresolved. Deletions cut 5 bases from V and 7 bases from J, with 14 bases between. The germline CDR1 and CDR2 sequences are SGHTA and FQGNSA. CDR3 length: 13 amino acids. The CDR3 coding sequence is TGTGCCAGCAGCCCCCGGGAAGGCGTTGAAGCTTTCTTT. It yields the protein CASSPREGVEAFF.

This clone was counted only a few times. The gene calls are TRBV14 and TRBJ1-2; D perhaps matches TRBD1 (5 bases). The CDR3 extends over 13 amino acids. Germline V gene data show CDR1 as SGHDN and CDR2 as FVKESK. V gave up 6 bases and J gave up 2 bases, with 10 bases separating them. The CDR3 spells CASSGRQNYGYTF. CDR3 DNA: TGTGCCAGCAGTGGGCGACAGAACTATGGCTACACCTTC.

The DNA for the CDR3 is TGTGCCTGGAGCCCGATGTGGGGGACCCTTAAAAACATTCAGTACTTC. It is translated as CAWSPMWGTLKNIQYF. The chain combines TRBV30 with TRBJ2-4, with D perhaps assigned TRBD1 or TRBD2 (5 bases each). V lost 3 bases, J lost 4 bases, and 19 bases lay in between. This CDR3 is built from 16 residues. Germline CDR1 GTSNPN, CDR2 SVGIG (reference sequence). Full variable domain (missing parts from reference TRBV30 and TRBJ2-4): SQTIHQWPATLVQPVGSPLSLECTVEGTSNPNLYWYRQAAGRGLQLLFYSVGIGQISSEVPQNLSASRPQDRQFILSSKKLLLSDSGFYLCAWSPMWGTLKNIQYFGAGTRLSVL.

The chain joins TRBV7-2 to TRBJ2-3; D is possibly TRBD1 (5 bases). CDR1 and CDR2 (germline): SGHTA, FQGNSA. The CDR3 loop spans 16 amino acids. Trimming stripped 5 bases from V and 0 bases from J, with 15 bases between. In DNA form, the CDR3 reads TGTGCCAGCAGCATAGGGGTGGCGCCCAGCACAGATACGCAGTATTTT. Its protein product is CASSIGVAPSTDTQYF.

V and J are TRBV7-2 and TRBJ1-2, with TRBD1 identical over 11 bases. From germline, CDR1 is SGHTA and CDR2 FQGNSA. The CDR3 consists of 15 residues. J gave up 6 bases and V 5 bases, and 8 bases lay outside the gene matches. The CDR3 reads CASSSRTGGANGYTF. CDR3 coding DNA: TGTGCCAGCAGCAGTCGGACAGGGGGCGCGAATGGCTACACCTTC.

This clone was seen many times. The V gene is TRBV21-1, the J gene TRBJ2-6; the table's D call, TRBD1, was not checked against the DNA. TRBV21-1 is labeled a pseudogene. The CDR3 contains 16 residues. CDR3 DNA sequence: TGTGCCAGCAGCACTGCAGGCCTACCGAGAGCCAACGTCCTGACTTTC. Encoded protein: CASSTAGLPRANVLTF.

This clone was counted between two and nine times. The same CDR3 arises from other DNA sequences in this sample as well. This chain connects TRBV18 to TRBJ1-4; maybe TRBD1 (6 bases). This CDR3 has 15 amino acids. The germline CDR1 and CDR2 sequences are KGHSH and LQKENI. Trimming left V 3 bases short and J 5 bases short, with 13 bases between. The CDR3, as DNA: TGTGCCAGCTCACCGCCGGGACAAGGGAATGAAAAACTGTTTTTT. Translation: CASSPPGQGNEKLFF. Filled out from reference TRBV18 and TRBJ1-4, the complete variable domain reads NAGVMQNPRHLVRRRGQEARLRCSPMKGHSHVYWYRQLPEEGLKFMVYLQKENIIDESGMPKERFSAEFPKEGPSILRIQQVVRGDSAAYFCASSPPGQGNEKLFFGSGTQLSVL.

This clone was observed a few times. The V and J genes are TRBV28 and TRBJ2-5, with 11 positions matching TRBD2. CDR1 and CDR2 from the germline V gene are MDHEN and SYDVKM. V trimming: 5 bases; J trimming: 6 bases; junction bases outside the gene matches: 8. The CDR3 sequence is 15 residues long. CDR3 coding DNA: TGTGCCAGCAGTCCCACTAGCGGGGGCGGAAAGACCCAGTACTTC. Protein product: CASSPTSGGGKTQYF.

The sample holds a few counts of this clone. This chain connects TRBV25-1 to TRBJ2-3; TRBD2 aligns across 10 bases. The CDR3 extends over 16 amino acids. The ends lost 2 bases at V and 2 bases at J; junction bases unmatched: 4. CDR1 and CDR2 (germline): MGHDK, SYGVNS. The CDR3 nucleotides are TGTGCCAGCAGTGAAACCCTAGCGGGGGCCACAGATACGCAGTATTTT. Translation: CASSETLAGATDTQYF. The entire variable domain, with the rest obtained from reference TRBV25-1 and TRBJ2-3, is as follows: EADIYQTPRYLVIGTGKKITLECSQTMGHDKMYWYQQDPGMELHLIHYSYGVNSTEKGDLSSESTVSRIRTEHFPLTLESARPSHTSQYLCASSETLAGATDTQYFGPGTRLTVL.

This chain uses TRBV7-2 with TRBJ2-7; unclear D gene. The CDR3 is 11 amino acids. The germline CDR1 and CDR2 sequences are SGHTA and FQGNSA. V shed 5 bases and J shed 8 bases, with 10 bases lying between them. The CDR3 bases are TGTGCCAGCAGCCCGTCTAGAAAGCAGTACTTC. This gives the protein CASSPSRKQYF.

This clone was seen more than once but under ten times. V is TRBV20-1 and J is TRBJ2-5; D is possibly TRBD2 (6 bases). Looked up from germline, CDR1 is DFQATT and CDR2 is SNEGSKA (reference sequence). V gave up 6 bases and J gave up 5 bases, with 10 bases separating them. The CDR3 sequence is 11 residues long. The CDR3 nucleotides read TGCAGTGCCCAACGGGGGGAGACCCAGTACTTC. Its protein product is CSAQRGETQYF.

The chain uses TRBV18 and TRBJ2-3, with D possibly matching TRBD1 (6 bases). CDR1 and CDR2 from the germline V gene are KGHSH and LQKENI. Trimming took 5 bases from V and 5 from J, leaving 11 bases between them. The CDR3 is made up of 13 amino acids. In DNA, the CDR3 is TGTGCCAGCTCATTCAGGGGCATAGATACGCAGTATTTT. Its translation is CASSFRGIDTQYF.

CDR3 protein: CASSFDVGSSQPQHF. In DNA, the CDR3 is TGTGCCAGCAGCTTCGACGTGGGTAGTAGTCAGCCCCAGCATTTT. V and J are TRBV7-2 and TRBJ1-5; D unresolved. This CDR3 comprises 15 residues. V was clipped by 3 bases and J by 6 bases, with 15 bases between them. In germline, CDR1 is SGHTA, CDR2 FQGNSA.

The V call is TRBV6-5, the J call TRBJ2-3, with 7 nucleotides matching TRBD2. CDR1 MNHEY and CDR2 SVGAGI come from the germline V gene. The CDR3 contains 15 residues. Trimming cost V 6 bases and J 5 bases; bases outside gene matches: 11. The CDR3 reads CASRTTLAFGDTQYF. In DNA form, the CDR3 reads TGTGCCAGCAGAACCACACTAGCGTTTGGAGATACGCAGTATTTT.

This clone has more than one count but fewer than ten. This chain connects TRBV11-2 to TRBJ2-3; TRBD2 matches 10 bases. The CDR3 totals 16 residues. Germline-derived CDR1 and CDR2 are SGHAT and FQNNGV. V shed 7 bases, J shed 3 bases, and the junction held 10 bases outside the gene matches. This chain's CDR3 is CASTIRSGGGTDTQYF. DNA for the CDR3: TGTGCCAGCACCATTAGGAGCGGGGGGGGGACAGATACGCAGTATTTT.

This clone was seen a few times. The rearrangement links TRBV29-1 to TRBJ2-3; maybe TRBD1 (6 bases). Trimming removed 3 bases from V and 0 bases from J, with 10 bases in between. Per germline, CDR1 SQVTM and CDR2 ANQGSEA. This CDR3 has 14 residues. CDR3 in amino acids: CSVDLGASTDTQYF. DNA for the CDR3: TGCAGCGTTGATTTGGGGGCTAGCACAGATACGCAGTATTTT.

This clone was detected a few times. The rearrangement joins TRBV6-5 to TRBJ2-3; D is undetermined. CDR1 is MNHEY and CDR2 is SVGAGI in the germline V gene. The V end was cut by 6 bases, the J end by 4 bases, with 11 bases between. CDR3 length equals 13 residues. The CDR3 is CASSPGEADTQYF. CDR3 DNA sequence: TGTGCCAGCAGCCCCGGTGAGGCAGATACGCAGTATTTT.

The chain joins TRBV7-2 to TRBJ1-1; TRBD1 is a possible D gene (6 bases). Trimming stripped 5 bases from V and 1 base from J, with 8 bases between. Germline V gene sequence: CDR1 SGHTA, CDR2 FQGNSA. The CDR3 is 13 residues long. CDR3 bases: TGTGCCAGCAGCACGGGACAGAACACTGAAGCTTTCTTT. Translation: CASSTGQNTEAFF. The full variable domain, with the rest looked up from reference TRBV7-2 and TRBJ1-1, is GAGVSQSPSNKVTEKGKDVELRCDPISGHTALYWYRQSLGQGLEFLIYFQGNSAPDKSGLPSDRFSAERTGGSVSTLTIQRTQQEDSAVYLCASSTGQNTEAFFGQGTRLTVV.

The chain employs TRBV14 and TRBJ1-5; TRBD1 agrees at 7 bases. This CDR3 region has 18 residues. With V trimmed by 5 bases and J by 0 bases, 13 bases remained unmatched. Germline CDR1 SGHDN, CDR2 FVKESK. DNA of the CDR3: TGTGCCAGCAGCTTGCGGACAGGAAAGGTTTATAGCAATCAGCCCCAGCATTTT. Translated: CASSLRTGKVYSNQPQHF.

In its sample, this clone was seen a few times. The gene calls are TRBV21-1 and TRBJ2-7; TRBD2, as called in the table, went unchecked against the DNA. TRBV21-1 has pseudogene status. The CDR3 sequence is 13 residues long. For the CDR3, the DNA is TGTGCCAGCAGCAGAGTCCTCCACTACGAGCAGTACTTC. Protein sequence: CASSRVLHYEQYF.

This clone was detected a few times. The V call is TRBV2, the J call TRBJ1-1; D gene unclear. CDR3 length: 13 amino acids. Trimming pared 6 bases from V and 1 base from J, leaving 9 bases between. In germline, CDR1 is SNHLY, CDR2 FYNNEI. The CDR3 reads CASSDQKNTEAFF. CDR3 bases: TGTGCCAGCAGCGATCAGAAGAACACTGAAGCTTTCTTT.

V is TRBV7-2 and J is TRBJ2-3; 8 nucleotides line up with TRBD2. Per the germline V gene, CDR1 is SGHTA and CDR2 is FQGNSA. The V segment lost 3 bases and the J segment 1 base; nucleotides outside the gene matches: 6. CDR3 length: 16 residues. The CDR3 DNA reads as TGTGCCAGCAGCTTCAGGAGAGCGGGGGGCACAGATACGCAGTATTTT. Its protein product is CASSFRRAGGTDTQYF.

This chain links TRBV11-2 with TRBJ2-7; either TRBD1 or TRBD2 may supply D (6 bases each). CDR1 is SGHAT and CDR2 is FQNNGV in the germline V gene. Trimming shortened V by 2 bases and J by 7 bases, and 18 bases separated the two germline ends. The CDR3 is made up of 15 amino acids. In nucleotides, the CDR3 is TGTGCCAGCAGCTTATCCCTCCAGGGGACTGAAGAGCAGTACTTC. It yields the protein CASSLSLQGTEEQYF.

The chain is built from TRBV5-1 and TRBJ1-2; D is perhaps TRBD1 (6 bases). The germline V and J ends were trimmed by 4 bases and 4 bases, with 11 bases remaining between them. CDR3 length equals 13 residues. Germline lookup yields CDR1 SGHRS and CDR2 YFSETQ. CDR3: CASSLKGGYGYTF. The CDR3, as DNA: TGCGCCAGCAGCCTAAAAGGGGGCTATGGCTACACCTTC.